The 3 T cell receptor beta chains presented below share a single source sample, sequenced in a study of blood T cell repertoires in COVID-19. TCRdb's table, derived via immunoSEQ multiplex PCR, lists solely in-frame clones and lacks some. Here the sample spans 150,000 to 200,000 clones, roughly nine tenths being singletons. What was sequenced was peripheral blood. Every receptor here comes from a human donor in a cohort sampled during active COVID-19.

The chain is built from TRBV11-2 and TRBJ2-7; no reliable D call. Trimming removed 0 bases at V and 11 bases at J, with 14 bases between. Looked up from germline, CDR1 is SGHAT and CDR2 is FQNNGV. The CDR3 totals 13 residues. CDR3 bases: TGTGCCAGCAGCTTAGATATCGAGTCCGCCAAGTACTTC. It specifies CASSLDIESAKYF.

The V and J genes are TRBV30 and TRBJ2-3; D not resolved. The V gene lost 0 bases and the J gene lost 0 bases, with 7 bases spanning the gap. Looked up from germline, CDR1 is GTSNPN and CDR2 is SVGIG (reference sequence). The CDR3 covers 14 residues. The CDR3 nucleotides are TGTGCCTGGAGTGTAGCGACCAGCACAGATACGCAGTATTTT. Translating gives CAWSVATSTDTQYF.

In this sample, this clone turned up a few times. The chain joins TRBV4-3 to TRBJ1-6; possibly TRBD1 for D (5 bases). Germline loops: CDR1 LGHNA, CDR2 YSLEER. Between the trimmed V and J ends, which lost 2 bases and 6 bases, there was a span of 14 bases. The CDR3 extends over 16 amino acids. The CDR3 region is CASSQTGLGGNSPLHF. The CDR3 DNA reads as TGCGCCAGCAGCCAAACAGGCCTGGGCGGTAATTCACCCCTCCACTTT.